This T cell receptor (beta chain) was identified in a study of control samples from healthy donors and cancer patients. The protocol was immunoSEQ multiplex PCR, while the TCRdb copy is restricted to in-frame clones and leaves out a portion. The sample has 150,000 to 200,000 clones, roughly 89% seen once; the top ten hold more than 10%. This CDR3 has 13 amino acids. Germline CDR1 SGHAT, CDR2 FQNNGV. With 4 bases removed from V and 4 bases from J, the gap between germline ends came to 8 bases. The chain uses TRBV11-2 and TRBJ1-5; unclear D gene. The TCR originated in a man aged 25-45 years in good health. The sample consisted of blood. The CDR3 sequence: CASSSDPNQPQHF. The CDR3 DNA follows: TGTGCCAGCAGCTCCGACCCTAATCAGCCCCAGCATTTT.